A selection of T cell receptor beta chains follows, all from one sample in a study of blood T cell repertoires in COVID-19. The method was immunoSEQ multiplex PCR; TCRdb's version includes in-frame clones alone and lacks a portion of them. Among some 260,000 clones listed, roughly 87% were seen once. The specimen was PBMCs or T cells enriched from blood (not recorded which). The receptors come from a woman aged 25 to 39 with acute COVID-19. The conserved cysteine and the conserved F or W are not part of the CDR3 here.

v_gene	j_gene	CDR3aa
TRBV4-3	TRBJ1-1	ASSQEAGAEAF
TRBV7-9	TRBJ2-7	ASSFPGQGSYEQY
TRBV28	TRBJ1-4	ASSPGVFGEKLF
TRBV5-1	TRBJ2-7	ASRAGLANLYEQY
TRBV9	TRBJ2-2	ASSVATGVWSNTGELF
TRBV4-3	TRBJ1-1	ASSQAQGRAF
TRBV7-3	TRBJ2-3	ASSLTALAGADTQY
TRBV7-2	TRBJ1-2	ASSLGGTAPRGYT
TRBV27	TRBJ2-2	ASSSGFNTGELF
TRBV7-8	TRBJ2-2	ASSFNVLGGAYTGELF
TRBV28	TRBJ2-5	ASSFGRGLVETQY
TRBV7-9	TRBJ2-5	ASSLLRLAGASLGETQY
TRBV5-1	TRBJ1-1	ASSFRTLNTEAF
TRBV7-8	TRBJ2-2	ASRYRTGNTGELF
TRBV19	TRBJ1-1	ASSMGPEAF
TRBV5-6	TRBJ1-2	ASSLDRISGYT
TRBV6-5	TRBJ2-3	ASRKRTGGLDTQY
TRBV28	TRBJ1-1	ASSSLTVNTEAF
TRBV5-6	TRBJ2-1	ASSLILYNEQF
TRBV7-2	TRBJ1-2	ASSVISGQGLNYGYT
TRBV30	TRBJ2-5	AWSYSGGARETQY
TRBV19	TRBJ1-5	ASKDTPVGQPQH
TRBV6-2/TRBV6-3	TRBJ2-7	ASSYTLGGRLSYEQY
TRBV5-4	TRBJ2-7	ASSFQGVTEQY
TRBV28	TRBJ1-1	ASSGGGTEAF
TRBV29-1	TRBJ1-5	SVGDSMDSNQPQH
TRBV4-3	TRBJ2-1	ASSQDRLSYNEQF
TRBV27	TRBJ2-7	ASSSPGTSGSYEQY
TRBV3-1/TRBV3-2	TRBJ2-5	ASSQDLRGTGGTGTQY
TRBV3-1/TRBV3-2	TRBJ1-6	ASSHPGPSPLH
TRBV4-3	TRBJ1-6	ASSQVGPPLH
TRBV9	TRBJ1-4	ASSDDGAGDEKLF
TRBV4-3	TRBJ1-5	ASSQGVSNQPQH
TRBV2	TRBJ2-7	ASSPPGLISYEQY
TRBV29-1	TRBJ2-7	SAKGQASYEQY
TRBV12-5	TRBJ2-7	ASGLDTEQY
TRBV6-5	TRBJ2-3	ASRTGVISDTQY
TRBV6-1	TRBJ1-1	ASSEAPDYEAF
TRBV7-2	TRBJ1-5	ASSVRGNQPQH
TRBV9	TRBJ2-1	ASSVGGLDNEQF